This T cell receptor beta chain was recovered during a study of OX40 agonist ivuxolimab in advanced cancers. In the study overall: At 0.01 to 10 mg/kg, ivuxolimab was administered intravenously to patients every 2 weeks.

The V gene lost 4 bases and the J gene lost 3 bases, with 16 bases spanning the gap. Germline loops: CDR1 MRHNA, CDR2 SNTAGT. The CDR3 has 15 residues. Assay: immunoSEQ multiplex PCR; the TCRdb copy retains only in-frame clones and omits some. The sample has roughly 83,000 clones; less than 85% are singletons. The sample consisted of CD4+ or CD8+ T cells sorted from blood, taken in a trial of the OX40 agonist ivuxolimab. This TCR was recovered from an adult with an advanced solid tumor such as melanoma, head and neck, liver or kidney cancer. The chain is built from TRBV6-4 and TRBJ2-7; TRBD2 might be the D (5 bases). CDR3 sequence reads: CASSAETGSIYEQYF. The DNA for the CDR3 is TGTGCCAGCAGTGCCGAAACGGGGAGCATCTACGAGCAGTACTTC.